Included here is one TCR beta chain sequence, with context. Its specificity is unknown. CD4+ cells were split into CD45RA+ naive and CD45RA-negative memory subsets. Germline CDR1 and CDR2: MNHEY and SVGAGI. The CDR3 spans 14 residues. V was cut by 0 bases and J by 7 bases, with 12 bases left in between. This sample is drawn from a study of shared clonotypes between healthy human individuals. Overall study results and limits: Sharing of clonotypes among donors was expected to vary with sequencing depth. A generally larger estimated richness was seen in naive subsets than in memory subsets. Exclusively blood specimens were collected; tissue repertoires likely differ.

The table came from immunoSEQ multiplex PCR; TCRdb's copy has only in-frame clones and leaves some out. The sample consists of 850,000 to 1,100,000 clones, around three quarters of them appearing once. This sequence originates from a man aged 18 to 29 in good health. Some clones in this sample may be carry-over from other donors' samples. V gene TRBV6-5 combines with J gene TRBJ1-2; D not resolved. Sequencing input: memory CD4+ T cells from PBMCs. The subset was: CD45RA-negative fraction. CDR3 sequence (DNA): TGTGCCAGCAGTTACTCGGTCTCGGTGGGTGGCTACACCTTC. Residues: CASSYSVSVGGYTF.